This passage covers 10 T cell receptor beta chains from one sample sequenced in a study of long-term antiretroviral therapy in people with HIV. With survey level as its setting, the immunoSEQ assay was v3.0. Clones were sequenced by immunoSEQ multiplex PCR, and TCRdb holds only the in-frame ones, with some missing. The table shows 40,000 or so clones, with approximately 85% occurring only once. Source: unsorted PBMCs, taken 0.3 years after starting antiretroviral therapy. Receptors originate from a man aged 18 to 29 with HIV.

The V gene is TRBV27, the J gene TRBJ2-3; D unclear. Trimming pared 3 bases from V and 1 base from J, leaving 5 bases between. Per germline, CDR1 MNHEY and CDR2 SMNVEV (reference sequence). The CDR3 runs 13 residues. CDR3 sequence (DNA): TGTGCCAGCAGTTTTTTGGGCACAGATACGCAGTATTTT. As protein: CASSFLGTDTQYF.

The chain is built from TRBV28 and TRBJ2-5; 11 nucleotides agree with TRBD1. Trimming cost V 5 bases and J 7 bases; bases outside gene matches: 9. This CDR3 contains 15 residues. Germline V gene data show CDR1 as MDHEN and CDR2 as SYDVKM. CDR3 DNA: TGTGCCAGCAGTCGTTCGGCCGGGACAGGGGGGACCCAGTACTTC. Protein: CASSRSAGTGGTQYF. Variable domain in full (rest from reference TRBV28 and TRBJ2-5): DVKVTQSSRYLVKRTGEKVFLECVQDMDHENMFWYRQDPGLGLRLIYFSYDVKMKEKGDIPEGYSVSREKKERFSLILESASTNQTSMYLCASSRSAGTGGTQYFGPGTRLLVL.

The chain couples TRBV2 to TRBJ2-6; no firm D call. Germline CDR1 is SNHLY and CDR2 is FYNNEI. V shed 4 bases and J shed 1 base, with 8 bases lying between them. This CDR3 has 15 amino acids. The chain's CDR3 is CASSVTWSGANVLTF. In nucleotides, the CDR3 is TGTGCCAGCAGTGTGACTTGGTCTGGGGCCAACGTCCTGACTTTC.

This clone appeared once. The rearrangement joins TRBV7-2 to TRBJ2-1, with a possible D match to TRBD1 (5 bases). CDR3 length: 12 residues. The germline gives CDR1 SGHTA, CDR2 FQGNSA. V lost 4 bases, J lost 6 bases, and 7 bases lay in between. The CDR3 region has the DNA TGTGCCAGCAGCTCCCAGGGCAATGAGCAGTTCTTC. It yields the protein CASSSQGNEQFF.

Here the CDR3 reads CAWSLGRAYEQYF. The CDR3, as DNA: TGTGCCTGGAGTTTGGGTAGGGCGTACGAGCAGTACTTC. The V gene is TRBV30, the J gene TRBJ2-7, with no clear D. The length of the CDR3 is 13 residues. Per the germline V gene, CDR1 is GTSNPN and CDR2 is SVGIG (reference sequence). Trimming pared 2 bases from V and 4 bases from J, leaving 12 bases between.

This clone was detected once. The rearrangement joins TRBV15 to TRBJ2-1; TRBD2 agrees at 7 bases. The germline V gene encodes CDR1 LNHNV and CDR2 YYDKDF (reference sequence). After removal of 3 bases from V and 7 bases from J, the junction contained 12 bases not matched to a gene. The CDR3 is 16 amino acids. CDR3 residues: CATSSGLGFPMNEQFF. In DNA form, the CDR3 reads TGTGCCACCAGCAGCGGACTAGGCTTTCCAATGAATGAGCAGTTCTTC.

This clone was recorded only once. The J gene is TRBJ2-3, the V gene TRBV4-1; D gene ambiguous. The CDR3 has 17 amino acids. CDR1 is MGHRA and CDR2 is YSYEKL in the germline V gene. Trimming took off 0 bases at V and 0 bases at J, with 13 bases between the two ends. The CDR3 bases are TGCGCCAGCAGCCAAGATGATCACCCCCTTAGCACAGATACGCAGTATTTT. Amino acids: CASSQDDHPLSTDTQYF.

This clone has a handful of counts. The genes are TRBV4-1 and TRBJ1-1; D is ambiguous. The ends were cut back, 1 base at V and 5 bases at J, with 8 bases in the middle. The CDR3 is 13 amino acids. CDR1 and CDR2 from the germline V gene are MGHRA and YSYEKL. CDR3 coding DNA: TGCGCCAGCAGCCAAGGTAGAGAAACTGAAGCTTTCTTT. Its translation is CASSQGRETEAFF.

The chain carries TRBV5-8 and TRBJ2-5, with 12 bases identical to TRBD2. V shed 4 bases, J shed 4 bases, and the junction held 11 bases outside the gene matches. CDR3 length: 17 residues. Germline loops: CDR1 SGHTS, CDR2 YDEGEE. The CDR3 DNA reads as TGTGCCAGCAGCCCCGGACTAGCGGGAACCAGGGGAGAGACCCAGTACTTC. This codes for CASSPGLAGTRGETQYF.

V gene TRBV28 combines with J gene TRBJ1-1, with D perhaps matching TRBD1 (6 bases). V dropped 5 bases and J dropped 3 bases, with 13 bases sitting between them. This CDR3 has 14 amino acids. In germline, CDR1 is MDHEN, CDR2 SYDVKM. The DNA for the CDR3 is TGTGCCAGCAGTCCGACAGGAGGATACACTGAAGCTTTCTTT. Residues: CASSPTGGYTEAFF.